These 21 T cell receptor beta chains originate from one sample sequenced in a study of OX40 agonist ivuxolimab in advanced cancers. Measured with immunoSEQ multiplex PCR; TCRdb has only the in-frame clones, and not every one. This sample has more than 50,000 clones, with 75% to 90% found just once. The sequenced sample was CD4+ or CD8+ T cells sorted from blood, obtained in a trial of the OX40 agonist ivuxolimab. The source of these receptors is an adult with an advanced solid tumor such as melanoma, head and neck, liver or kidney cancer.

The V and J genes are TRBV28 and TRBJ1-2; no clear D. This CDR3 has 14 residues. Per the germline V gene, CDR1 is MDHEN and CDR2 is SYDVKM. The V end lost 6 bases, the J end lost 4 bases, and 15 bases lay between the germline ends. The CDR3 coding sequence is TGTGCCAGCAGCTGGGGAGGGCTGGGCTATGGCTACACCTTC. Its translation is CASSWGGLGYGYTF.

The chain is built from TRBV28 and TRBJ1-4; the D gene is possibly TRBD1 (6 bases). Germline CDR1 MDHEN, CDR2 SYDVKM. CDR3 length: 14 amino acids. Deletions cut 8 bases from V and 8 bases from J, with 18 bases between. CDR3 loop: CASARGGAEEKLFF. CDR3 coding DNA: TGTGCCAGCGCCCGGGGGGGGGCTGAAGAAAAACTGTTTTTT.

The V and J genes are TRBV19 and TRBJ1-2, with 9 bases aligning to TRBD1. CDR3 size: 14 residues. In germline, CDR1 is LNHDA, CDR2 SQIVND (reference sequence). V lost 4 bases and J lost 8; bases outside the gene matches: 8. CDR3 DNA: TGTGCCAGTAGTAACAGGGGGCCTATGACCGGCTACACCTTC. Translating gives CASSNRGPMTGYTF.

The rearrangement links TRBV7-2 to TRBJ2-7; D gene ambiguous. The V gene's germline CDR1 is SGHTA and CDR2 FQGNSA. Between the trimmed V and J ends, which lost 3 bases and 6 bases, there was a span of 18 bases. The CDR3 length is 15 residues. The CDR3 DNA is TGTGCCAGCAGCTTTACCCCGACCCAAAATGGCGAGCAGTACTTC. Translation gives CASSFTPTQNGEQYF.

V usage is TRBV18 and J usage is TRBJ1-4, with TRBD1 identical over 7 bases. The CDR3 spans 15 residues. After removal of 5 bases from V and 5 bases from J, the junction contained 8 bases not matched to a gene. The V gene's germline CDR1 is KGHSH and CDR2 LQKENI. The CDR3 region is CASSSGTVSNEKLFF. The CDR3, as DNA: TGTGCCAGCTCATCGGGGACAGTTTCGAATGAAAAACTGTTTTTT.

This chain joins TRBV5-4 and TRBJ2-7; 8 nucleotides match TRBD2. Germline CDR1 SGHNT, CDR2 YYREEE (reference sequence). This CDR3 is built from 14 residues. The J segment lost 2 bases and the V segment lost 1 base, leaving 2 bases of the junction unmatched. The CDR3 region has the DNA TGTGCCAGCAGCTTGTCGGGAGGGCCCTACGAGCAGTACTTC. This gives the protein CASSLSGGPYEQYF.

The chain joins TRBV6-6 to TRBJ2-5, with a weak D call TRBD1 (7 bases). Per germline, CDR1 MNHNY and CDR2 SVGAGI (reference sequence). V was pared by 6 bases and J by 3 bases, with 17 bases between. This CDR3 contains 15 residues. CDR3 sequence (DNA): TGTGCCAGCAGCGCCCCGGGCAGGGGGGAAGAGACCCAGTACTTC. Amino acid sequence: CASSAPGRGEETQYF.

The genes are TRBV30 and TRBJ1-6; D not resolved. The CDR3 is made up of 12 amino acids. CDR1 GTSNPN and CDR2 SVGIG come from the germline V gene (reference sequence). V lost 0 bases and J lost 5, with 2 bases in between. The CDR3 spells CAWSVDNSPLHF. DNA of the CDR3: TGTGCCTGGAGTGTGGATAATTCACCCCTCCACTTT.

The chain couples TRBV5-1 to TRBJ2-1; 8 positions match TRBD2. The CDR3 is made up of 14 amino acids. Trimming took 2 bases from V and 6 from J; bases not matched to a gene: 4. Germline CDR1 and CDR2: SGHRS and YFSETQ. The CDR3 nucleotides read TGCGCCAGCAGCTTTAGCGGGACGTCCAATGAGCAGTTCTTC. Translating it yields CASSFSGTSNEQFF.

Written as DNA, the CDR3 is TGTGCCAGCAGCTCCACGAACACCGGGGAGCTGTTTTTT. This sequence encodes CASSSTNTGELFF. The rearrangement links TRBV7-9 to TRBJ2-2; D is unclear. This CDR3 comprises 13 residues. Germline V gene sequence: CDR1 SEHNR, CDR2 FQNEAQ (reference sequence). V lost 4 bases, J lost 0 bases, and 3 bases lay in between.

CDR3 nucleotides: TGTGCCAGCAGCGTCCACAGGGAGCAGTTCTTC. It yields the protein CASSVHREQFF. The chain employs TRBV16 and TRBJ2-1, with a possible D match to TRBD1 (5 bases). Trimming pared 5 bases from V and 10 bases from J, leaving 9 bases between. The germline CDR1 and CDR2 sequences are KGHSY and FQNENV. The CDR3 sequence is 11 residues long.

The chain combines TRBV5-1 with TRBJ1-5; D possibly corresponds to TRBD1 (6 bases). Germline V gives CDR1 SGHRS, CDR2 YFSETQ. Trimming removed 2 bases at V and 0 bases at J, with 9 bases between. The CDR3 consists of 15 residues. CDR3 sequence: CASSLGGDSNQPQHF. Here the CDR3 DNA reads TGCGCCAGCAGCTTAGGGGGGGATAGCAATCAGCCCCAGCATTTT.

CDR3 sequence reads: CASSLRDRLSGANVLTF. The CDR3 nucleotides read TGCGCCAGCAGCTTGAGGGACCGACTCTCTGGGGCCAACGTCCTGACTTTC. The V and J genes are TRBV5-1 and TRBJ2-6; TRBD1 or TRBD2 may be the D gene (5 bases each). CDR1 and CDR2 (germline): SGHRS, YFSETQ. Between the trimmed V and J ends, which lost 1 base and 0 bases, there was a span of 11 bases. The length of the CDR3 is 17 residues.

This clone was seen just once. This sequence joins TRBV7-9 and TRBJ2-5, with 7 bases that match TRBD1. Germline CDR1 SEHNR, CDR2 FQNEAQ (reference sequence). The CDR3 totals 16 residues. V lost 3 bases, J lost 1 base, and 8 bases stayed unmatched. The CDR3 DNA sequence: TGTGCCAGCAGCTTTGTTACTGGGACAGTCCAAGAGACCCAGTACTTC. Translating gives CASSFVTGTVQETQYF.

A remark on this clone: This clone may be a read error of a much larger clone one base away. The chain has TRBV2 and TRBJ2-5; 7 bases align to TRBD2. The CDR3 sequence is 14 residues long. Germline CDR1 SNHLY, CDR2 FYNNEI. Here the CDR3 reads CVSSERGEGETQYF. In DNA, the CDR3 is TGTGTCAGCAGTGAACGAGGGGAGGGGGAGACCCAGTACTTC. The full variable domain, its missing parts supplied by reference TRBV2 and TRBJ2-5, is EPEVTQTPSHQVTQMGQEVILRCVPISNHLYFYWYRQILGQKVEFLVSFYNNEISEKSEIFDDQFSVERPDGSNFTLKIRSTKLEDSAMYFCVSSERGEGETQYFGPGTRLLVL.

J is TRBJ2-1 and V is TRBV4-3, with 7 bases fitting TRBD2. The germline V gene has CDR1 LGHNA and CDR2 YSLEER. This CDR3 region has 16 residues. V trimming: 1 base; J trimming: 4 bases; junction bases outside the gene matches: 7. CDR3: CASSQVGAGLYNEQFF. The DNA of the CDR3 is TGCGCCAGCAGCCAAGTGGGAGCGGGATTATACAATGAGCAGTTCTTC.

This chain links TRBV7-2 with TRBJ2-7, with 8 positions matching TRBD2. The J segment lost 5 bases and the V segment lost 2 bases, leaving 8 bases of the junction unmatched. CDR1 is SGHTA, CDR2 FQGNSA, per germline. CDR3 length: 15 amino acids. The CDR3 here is CASSLPGGGGDEQYF. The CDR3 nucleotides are TGTGCCAGCAGCTTACCCGGGGGGGGCGGCGACGAGCAGTACTTC.

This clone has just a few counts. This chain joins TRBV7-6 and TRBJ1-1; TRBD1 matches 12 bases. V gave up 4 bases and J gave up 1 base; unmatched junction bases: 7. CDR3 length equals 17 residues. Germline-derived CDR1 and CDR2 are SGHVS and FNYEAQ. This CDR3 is CASSSGQGAKPNTEAFF. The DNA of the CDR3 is TGTGCCAGCAGCTCGGGACAGGGGGCGAAGCCGAACACTGAAGCTTTCTTT.

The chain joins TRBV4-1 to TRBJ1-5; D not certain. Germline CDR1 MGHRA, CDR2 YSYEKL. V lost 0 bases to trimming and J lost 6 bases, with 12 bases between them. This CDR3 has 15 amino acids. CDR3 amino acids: CASSQDERNTQPQHF. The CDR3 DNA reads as TGCGCCAGCAGCCAAGATGAAAGGAATACTCAGCCCCAGCATTTT.

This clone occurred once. CDR3 DNA sequence: TGTGCCAGCTCCCCGGGGCAGGGAAAAGCTTTCTTT. This codes for CASSPGQGKAFF. The chain links TRBV28 to TRBJ1-1, with D possibly being TRBD1 (5 bases). Between the trimmed V and J ends, which lost 8 bases and 9 bases, there was a span of 16 bases. Germline V gene data show CDR1 as MDHEN and CDR2 as SYDVKM. The length of the CDR3 is 12 residues.

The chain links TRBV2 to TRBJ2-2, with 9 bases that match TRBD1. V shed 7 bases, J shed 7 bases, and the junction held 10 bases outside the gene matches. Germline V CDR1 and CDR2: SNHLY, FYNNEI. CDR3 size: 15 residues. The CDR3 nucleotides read TGTGCCAGCAACTTACAGGGGGCGCCGGGCGGGGAGCTGTTTTTT. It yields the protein CASNLQGAPGGELFF.